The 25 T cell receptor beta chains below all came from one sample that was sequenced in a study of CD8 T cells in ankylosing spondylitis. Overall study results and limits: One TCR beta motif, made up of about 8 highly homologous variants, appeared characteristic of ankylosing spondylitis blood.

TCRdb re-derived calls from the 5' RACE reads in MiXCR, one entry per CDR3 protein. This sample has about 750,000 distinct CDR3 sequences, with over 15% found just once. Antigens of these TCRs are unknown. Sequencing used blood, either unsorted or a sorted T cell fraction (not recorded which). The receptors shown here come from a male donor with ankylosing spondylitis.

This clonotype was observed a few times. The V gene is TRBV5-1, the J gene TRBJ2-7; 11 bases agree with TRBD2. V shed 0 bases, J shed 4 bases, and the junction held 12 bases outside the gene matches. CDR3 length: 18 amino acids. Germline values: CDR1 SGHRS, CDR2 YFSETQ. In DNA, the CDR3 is TGCGCCAGCAGCTTGGGCTTAGCGGGAGGGCCCATAGCTTACGAGCAGTACTTC. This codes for CASSLGLAGGPIAYEQYF.

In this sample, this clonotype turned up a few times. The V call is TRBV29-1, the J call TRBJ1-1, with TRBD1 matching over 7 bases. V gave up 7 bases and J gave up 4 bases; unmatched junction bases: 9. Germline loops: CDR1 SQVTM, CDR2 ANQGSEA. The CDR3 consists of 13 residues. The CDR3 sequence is CSAAEWTGTEAFF. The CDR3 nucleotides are TGCAGCGCCGCGGAATGGACAGGCACTGAAGCTTTCTTT.

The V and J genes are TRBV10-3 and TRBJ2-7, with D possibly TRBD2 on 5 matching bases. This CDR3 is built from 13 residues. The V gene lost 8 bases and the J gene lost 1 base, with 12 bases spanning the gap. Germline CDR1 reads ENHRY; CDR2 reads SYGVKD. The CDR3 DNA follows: TGTGCCATCCGGGATAGCGCGTCCTACGAGCAGTACTTC. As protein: CAIRDSASYEQYF.

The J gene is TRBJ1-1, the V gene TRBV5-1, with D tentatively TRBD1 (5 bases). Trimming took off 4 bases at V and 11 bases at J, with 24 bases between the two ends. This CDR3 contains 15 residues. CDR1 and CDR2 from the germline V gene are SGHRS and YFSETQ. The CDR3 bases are TGCGCCAGCAGCGCGGACACTTCCTTGTGGTATGGGGCTTTCTTT. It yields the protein CASSADTSLWYGAFF.

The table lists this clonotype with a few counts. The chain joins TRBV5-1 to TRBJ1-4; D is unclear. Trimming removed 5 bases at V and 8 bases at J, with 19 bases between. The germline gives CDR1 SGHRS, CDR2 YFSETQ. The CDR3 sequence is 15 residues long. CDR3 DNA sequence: TGCGCCAGCAGTCTTGACCCCTTAAAAGGAGAAAAACTGTTTTTT. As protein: CASSLDPLKGEKLFF.

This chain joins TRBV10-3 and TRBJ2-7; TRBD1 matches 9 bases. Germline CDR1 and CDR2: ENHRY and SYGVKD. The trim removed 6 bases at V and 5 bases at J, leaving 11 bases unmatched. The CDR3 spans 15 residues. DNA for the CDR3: TGTGCCATCAGGGGAACCGGGACAGGGAACCACGAGCAGTACTTC. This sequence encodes CAIRGTGTGNHEQYF.

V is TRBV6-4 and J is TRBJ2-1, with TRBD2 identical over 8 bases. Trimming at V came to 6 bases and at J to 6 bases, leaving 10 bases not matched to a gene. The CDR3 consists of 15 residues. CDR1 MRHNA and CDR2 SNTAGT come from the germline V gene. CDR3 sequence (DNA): TGTGCCAGCAGCCCAGCAGCGGGAGAAGGCAATGAGCAGTTCTTC. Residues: CASSPAAGEGNEQFF.

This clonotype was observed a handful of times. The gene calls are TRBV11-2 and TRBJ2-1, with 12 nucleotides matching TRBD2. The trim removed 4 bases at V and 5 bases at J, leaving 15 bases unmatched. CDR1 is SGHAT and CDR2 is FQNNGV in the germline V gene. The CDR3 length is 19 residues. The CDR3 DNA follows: TGTGCCAGCAGCTCCGGGACTAGCGGGTGGTTTGGCGCCAACAATGAGCAGTTCTTC. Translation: CASSSGTSGWFGANNEQFF.

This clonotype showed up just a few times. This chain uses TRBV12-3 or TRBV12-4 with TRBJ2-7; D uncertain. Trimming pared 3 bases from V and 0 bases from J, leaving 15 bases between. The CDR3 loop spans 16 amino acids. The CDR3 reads CASSFPSAGRSYEQYF. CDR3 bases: TGTGCCAGCAGTTTCCCCTCGGCAGGTCGCTCCTACGAGCAGTACTTC.

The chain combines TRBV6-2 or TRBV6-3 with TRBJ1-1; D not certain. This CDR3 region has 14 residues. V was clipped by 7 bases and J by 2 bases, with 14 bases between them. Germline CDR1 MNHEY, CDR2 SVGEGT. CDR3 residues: CASTPGMGNTEAFF. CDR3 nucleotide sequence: TGTGCCAGCACCCCGGGAATGGGTAACACTGAAGCTTTCTTT.

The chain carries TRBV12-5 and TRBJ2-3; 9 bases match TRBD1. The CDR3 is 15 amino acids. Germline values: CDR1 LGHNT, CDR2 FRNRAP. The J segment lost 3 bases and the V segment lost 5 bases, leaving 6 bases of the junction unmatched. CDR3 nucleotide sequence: TGTGCTAGTGGTAATCCGGGACAGGGAACAGATACGCAGTATTTT. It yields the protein CASGNPGQGTDTQYF. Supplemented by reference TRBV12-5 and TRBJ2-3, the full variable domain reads DARVTQTPRHKVTEMGQEVTMRCQPILGHNTVFWYRQTMMQGLELLAYFRNRAPLDDSGMPKDRFSAEMPDATLATLKIQPSEPRDSAVYFCASGNPGQGTDTQYFGPGTRLTVL.

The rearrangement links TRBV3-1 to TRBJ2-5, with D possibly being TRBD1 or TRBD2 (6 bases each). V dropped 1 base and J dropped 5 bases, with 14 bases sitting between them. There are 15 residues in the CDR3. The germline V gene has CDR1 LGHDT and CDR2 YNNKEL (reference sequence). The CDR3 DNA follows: TGTGCCAGCAGCCAAGGGATGGGGGGCCAGGAGACCCAGTACTTC. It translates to CASSQGMGGQETQYF.

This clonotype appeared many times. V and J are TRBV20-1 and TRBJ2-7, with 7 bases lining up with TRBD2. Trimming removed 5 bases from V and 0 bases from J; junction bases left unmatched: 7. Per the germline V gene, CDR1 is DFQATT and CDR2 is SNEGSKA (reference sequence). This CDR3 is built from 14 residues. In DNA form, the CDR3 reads TGCAGTGCTCCGCGGGGGTGGGGCTCCTACGAGCAGTACTTC. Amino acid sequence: CSAPRGWGSYEQYF.

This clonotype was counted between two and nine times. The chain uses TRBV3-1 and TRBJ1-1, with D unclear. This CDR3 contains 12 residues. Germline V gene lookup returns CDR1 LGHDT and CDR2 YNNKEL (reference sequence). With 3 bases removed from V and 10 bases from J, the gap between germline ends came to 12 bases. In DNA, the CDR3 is TGTGCCAGCAGCCAGATTGACAACTCAGCTTTCTTT. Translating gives CASSQIDNSAFF. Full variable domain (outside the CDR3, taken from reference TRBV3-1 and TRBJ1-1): DTAVSQTPKYLVTQMGNDKSIKCEQNLGHDTMYWYKQDSKKFLKIMFSYNNKELIINETVPNRFSPKSPDKAHLNLHINSLELGDSAVYFCASSQIDNSAFFGQGTRLTVV.

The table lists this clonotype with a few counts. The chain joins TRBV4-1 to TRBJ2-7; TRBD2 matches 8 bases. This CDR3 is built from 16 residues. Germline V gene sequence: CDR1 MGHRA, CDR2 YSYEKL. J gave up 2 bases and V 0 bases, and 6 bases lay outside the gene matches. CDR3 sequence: CASSQDVVSGTYEQYF. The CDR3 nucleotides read TGCGCCAGCAGCCAAGATGTGGTTAGCGGGACCTACGAGCAGTACTTC.

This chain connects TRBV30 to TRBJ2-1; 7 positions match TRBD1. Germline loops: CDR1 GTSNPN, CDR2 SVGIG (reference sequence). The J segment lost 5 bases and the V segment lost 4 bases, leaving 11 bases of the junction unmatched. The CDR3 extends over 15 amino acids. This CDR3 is CAWTRGPGGNNEQFF. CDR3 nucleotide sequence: TGTGCCTGGACCCGAGGGCCAGGGGGAAACAATGAGCAGTTCTTC. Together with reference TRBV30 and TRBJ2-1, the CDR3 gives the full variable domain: SQTIHQWPATLVQPVGSPLSLECTVEGTSNPNLYWYRQAAGRGLQLLFYSVGIGQISSEVPQNLSASRPQDRQFILSSKKLLLSDSGFYLCAWTRGPGGNNEQFFGPGTRLTVL.

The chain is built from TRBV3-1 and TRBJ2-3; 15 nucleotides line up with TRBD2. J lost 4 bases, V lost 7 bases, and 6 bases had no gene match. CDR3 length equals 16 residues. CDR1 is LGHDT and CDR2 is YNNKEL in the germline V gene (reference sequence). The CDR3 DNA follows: TGTGCCAGCACCGGGACTAGCGGGGGGATTCCAGATACGCAGTATTTT. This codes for CASTGTSGGIPDTQYF.

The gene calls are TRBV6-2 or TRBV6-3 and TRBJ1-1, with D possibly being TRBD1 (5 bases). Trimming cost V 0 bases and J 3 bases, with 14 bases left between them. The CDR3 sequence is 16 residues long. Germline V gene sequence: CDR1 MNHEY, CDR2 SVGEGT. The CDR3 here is CASSYSTGRADTEAFF. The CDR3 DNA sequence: TGTGCCAGCAGTTACTCGACTGGCAGGGCCGACACTGAAGCTTTCTTT.

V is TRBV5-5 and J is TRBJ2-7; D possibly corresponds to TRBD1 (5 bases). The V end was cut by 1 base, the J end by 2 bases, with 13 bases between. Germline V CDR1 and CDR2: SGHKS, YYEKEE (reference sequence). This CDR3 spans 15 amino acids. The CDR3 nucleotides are TGTGCCAGCAGCTTGCGTCAGGGTGGCCCCTACGAGCAGTACTTC. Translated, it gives CASSLRQGGPYEQYF.

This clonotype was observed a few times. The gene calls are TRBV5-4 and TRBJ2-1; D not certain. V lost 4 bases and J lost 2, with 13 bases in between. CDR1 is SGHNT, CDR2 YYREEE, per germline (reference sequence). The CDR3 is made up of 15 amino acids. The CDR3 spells CASSTNGMTYNEQFF. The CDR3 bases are TGTGCCAGCAGCACGAATGGGATGACCTACAATGAGCAGTTCTTC.

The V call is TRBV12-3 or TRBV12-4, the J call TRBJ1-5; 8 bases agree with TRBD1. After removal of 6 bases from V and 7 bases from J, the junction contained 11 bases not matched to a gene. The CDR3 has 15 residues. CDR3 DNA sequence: TGTGCCAGCAGCCGGACAGGGAAAACCCCCCAGCCCCAGCATTTT. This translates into CASSRTGKTPQPQHF.

CDR3 sequence: CASSPSGGDSPLHF. DNA for the CDR3: TGTGCCAGCTCACCCTCGGGGGGCGACTCACCCCTCCACTTT. The chain joins TRBV18 to TRBJ1-6; D perhaps matches TRBD1 (6 bases). Germline V gene data show CDR1 as KGHSH and CDR2 as LQKENI. V was pared by 3 bases and J by 10 bases, with 13 bases between. This CDR3 comprises 14 residues.

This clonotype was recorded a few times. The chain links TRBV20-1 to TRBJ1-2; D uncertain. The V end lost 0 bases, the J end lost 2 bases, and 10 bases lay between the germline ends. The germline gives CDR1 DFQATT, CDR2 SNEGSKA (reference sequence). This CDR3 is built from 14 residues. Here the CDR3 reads CSARDVGVNYGYTF. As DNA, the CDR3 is TGCAGTGCTAGAGATGTTGGGGTCAACTATGGCTACACCTTC.

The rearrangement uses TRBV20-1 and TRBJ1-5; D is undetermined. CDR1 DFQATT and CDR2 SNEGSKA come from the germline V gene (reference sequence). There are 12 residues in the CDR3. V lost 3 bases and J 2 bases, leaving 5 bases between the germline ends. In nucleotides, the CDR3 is TGCAGTGCTAGCAACGGCAATCAGCCCCAGCATTTT. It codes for CSASNGNQPQHF.

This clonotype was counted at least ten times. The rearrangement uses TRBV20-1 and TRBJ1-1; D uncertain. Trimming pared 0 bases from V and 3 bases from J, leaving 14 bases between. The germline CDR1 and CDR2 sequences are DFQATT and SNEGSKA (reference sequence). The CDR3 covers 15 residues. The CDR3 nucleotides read TGCAGTGCTAGAGATTTAGACGGAGTTGACACTGAAGCTTTCTTT. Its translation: CSARDLDGVDTEAFF.